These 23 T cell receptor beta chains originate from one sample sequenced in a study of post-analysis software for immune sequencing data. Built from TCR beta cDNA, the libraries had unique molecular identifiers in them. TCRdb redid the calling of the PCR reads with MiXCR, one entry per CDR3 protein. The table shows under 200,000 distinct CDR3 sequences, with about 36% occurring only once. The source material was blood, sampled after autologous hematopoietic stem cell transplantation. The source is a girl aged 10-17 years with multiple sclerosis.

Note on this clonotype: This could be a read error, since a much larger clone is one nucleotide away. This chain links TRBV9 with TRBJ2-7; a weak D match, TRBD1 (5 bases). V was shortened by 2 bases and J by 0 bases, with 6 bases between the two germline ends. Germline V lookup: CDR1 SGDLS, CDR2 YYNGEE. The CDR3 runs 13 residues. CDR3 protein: CASSVGPSYEQYF. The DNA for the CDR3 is TGTGCCAGCAGCGTGGGGCCCTCCTACGAGCAGTACTTC.

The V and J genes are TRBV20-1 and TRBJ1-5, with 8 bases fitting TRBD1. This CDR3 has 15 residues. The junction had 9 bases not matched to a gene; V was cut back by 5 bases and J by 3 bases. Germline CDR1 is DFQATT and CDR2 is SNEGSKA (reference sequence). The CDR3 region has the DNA TGCAGTGCTGGGGGGGGACAGGTAGACAATCAGCCCCAGCATTTT. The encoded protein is CSAGGGQVDNQPQHF.

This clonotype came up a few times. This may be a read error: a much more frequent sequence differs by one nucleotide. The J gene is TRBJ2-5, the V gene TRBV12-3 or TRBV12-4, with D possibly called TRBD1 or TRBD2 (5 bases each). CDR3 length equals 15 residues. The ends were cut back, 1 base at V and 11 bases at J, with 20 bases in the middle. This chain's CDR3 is CASSLVVPGRGEQYF. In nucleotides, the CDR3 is TGTGCCAGCAGTTTAGTAGTACCGGGGAGAGGGGAGCAGTACTTC.

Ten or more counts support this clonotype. CDR3 region: CASSRGEGGSYEQYF. CDR3 coding DNA: TGCGCCAGCAGCCGAGGGGAGGGAGGTTCCTACGAGCAGTACTTC. The rearrangement joins TRBV4-3 to TRBJ2-7; 7 bases match TRBD2. CDR1 LGHNA and CDR2 YSLEER come from the germline V gene. The CDR3 loop spans 15 amino acids. Unmatched junction bases numbered 7, after V lost 4 bases and J lost 1 base.

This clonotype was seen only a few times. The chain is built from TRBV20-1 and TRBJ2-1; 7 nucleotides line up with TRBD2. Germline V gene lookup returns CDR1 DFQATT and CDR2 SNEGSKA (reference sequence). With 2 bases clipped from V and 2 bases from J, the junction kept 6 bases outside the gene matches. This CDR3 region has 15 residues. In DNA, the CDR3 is TGCAGTGCTAGACATAGCGGGTACCCCTACAATGAGCAGTTCTTC. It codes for CSARHSGYPYNEQFF.

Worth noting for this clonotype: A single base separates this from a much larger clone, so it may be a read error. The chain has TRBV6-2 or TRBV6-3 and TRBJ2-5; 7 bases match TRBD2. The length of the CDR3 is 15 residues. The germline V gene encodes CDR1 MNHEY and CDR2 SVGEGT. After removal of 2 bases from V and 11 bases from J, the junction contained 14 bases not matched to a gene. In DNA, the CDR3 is TGTGCCAGCAGTTACAGCGGGACCTCTTGGAATGAGCAGTACTTC. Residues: CASSYSGTSWNEQYF.

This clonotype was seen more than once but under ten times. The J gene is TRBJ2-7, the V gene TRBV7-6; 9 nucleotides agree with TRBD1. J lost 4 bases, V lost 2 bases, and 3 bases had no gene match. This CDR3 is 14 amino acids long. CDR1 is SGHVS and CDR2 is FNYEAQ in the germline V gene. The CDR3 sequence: CASSLSGQGYEQYF. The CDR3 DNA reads TGTGCCAGCAGCTTATCGGGACAGGGTTACGAGCAGTACTTC.

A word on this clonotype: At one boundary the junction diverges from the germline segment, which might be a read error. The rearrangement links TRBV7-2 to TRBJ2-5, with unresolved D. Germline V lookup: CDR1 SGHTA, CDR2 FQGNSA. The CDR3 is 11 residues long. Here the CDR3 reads CASSLVPEQYF. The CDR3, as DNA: TGTGCCAGCAGCTTAGTCCCAGAGCAGTACTTT. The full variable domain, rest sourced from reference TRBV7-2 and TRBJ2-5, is GAGVSQSPSNKVTEKGKDVELRCDPISGHTALYWYRQSLGQGLEFLIYFQGNSAPDKSGLPSDRFSAERTGGSVSTLTIQRTQQEDSAVYLCASSLVPEQYFGPGTRLLVL.

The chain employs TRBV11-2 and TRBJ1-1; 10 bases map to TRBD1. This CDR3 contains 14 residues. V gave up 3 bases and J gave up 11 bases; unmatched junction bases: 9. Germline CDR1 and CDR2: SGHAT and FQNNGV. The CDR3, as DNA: TGTGCCAGCAGCTTGGGGACAGGGGCCGGCATTGCTTTCTTT. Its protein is CASSLGTGAGIAFF.

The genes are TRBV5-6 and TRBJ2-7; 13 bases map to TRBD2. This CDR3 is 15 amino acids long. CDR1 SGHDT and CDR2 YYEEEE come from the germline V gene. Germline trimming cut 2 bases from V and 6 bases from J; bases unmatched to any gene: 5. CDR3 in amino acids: CASSFWTSGSVEQYF. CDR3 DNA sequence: TGTGCCAGCAGCTTTTGGACTAGCGGGAGCGTCGAGCAGTACTTC.

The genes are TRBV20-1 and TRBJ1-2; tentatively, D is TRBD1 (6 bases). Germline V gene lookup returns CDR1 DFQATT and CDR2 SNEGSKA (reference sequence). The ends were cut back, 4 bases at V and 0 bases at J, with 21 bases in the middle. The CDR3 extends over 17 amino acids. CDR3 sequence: CSANRGGALVSNYGYTF. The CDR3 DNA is TGCAGTGCTAACCGTGGGGGCGCCCTCGTCTCTAACTATGGCTACACCTTC.

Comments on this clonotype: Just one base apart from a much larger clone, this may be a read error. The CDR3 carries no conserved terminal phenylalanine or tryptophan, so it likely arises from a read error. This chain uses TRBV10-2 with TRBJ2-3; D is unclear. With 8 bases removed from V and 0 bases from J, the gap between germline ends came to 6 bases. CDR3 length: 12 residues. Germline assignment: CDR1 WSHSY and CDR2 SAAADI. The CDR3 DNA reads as TGCGCCAGCCGCAGGAGCACAGATACGCAGTATGTT. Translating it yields CASRRSTDTQYV.

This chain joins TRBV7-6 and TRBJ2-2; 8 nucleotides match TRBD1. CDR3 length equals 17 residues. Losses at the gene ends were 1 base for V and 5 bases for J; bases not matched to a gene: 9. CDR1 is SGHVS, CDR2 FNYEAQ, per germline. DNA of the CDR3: TGTGCCAGCAGCTTAGTGCCCAGACAGGGGAGGACCGGGGAGCTGTTTTTT. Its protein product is CASSLVPRQGRTGELFF.

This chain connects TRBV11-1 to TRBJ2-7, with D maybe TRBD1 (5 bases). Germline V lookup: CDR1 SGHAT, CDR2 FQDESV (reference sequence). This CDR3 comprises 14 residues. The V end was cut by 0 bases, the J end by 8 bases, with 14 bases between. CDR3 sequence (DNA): TGTGCCAGCAGCTTAGCGGCAGGGCCGGTTAAGCAGTACTTC. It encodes CASSLAAGPVKQYF. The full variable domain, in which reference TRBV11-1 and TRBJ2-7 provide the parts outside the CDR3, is EAEVAQSPRYKITEKSQAVAFWCDPISGHATLYWYRQILGQGPELLVQFQDESVVDDSQLPKDRFSAERLKGVDSTLKIQPAELGDSAMYLCASSLAAGPVKQYFGPGTRLTVT.

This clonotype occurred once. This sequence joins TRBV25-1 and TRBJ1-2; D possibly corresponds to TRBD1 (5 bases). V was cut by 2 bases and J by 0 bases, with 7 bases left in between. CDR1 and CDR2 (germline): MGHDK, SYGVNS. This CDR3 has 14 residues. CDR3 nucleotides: TGTGCCAGCAGTGAAGGGGGGTCTAACTATGGCTACACCTTC. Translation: CASSEGGSNYGYTF.

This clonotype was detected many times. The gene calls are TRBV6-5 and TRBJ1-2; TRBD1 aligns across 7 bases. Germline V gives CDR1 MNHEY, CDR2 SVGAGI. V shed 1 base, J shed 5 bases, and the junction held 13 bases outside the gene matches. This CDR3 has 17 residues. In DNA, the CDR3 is TGTGCCAGCAGTTACTTCCGACAGGGTTTGGGTGAATATGGCTACACCTTC. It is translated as CASSYFRQGLGEYGYTF.

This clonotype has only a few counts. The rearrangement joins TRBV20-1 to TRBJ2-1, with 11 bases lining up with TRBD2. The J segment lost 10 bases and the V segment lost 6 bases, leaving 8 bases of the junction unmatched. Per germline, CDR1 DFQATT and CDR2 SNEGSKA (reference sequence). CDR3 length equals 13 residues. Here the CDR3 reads CSAIAGGPGEQFF. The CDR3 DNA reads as TGCAGTGCGATAGCGGGAGGGCCGGGGGAGCAGTTCTTC.

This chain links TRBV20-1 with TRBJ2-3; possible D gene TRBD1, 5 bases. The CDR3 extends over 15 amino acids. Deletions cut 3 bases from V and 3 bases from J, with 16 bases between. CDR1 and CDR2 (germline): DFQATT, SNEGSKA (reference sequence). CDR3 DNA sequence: TGCAGTGCTAGCCAGGTTCAGGGCCGGACAGATACGCAGTATTTT. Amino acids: CSASQVQGRTDTQYF.

The CDR3 region has the DNA TGTGCCAGCAGCTTAAGTGCGGTGAGCTCTGGAAACACCATATATTTT. This encodes CASSLSAVSSGNTIYF. This chain connects TRBV7-2 to TRBJ1-3; the D is unclear. The CDR3 is 16 amino acids. The germline V gene encodes CDR1 SGHTA and CDR2 FQGNSA. V was shortened by 2 bases and J by 0 bases, with 11 bases between the two germline ends.

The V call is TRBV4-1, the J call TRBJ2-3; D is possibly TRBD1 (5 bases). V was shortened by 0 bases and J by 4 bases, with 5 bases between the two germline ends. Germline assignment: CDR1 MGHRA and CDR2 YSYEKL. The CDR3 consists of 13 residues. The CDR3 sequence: CASSQEGPDTQYF. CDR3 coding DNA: TGCGCCAGCAGCCAAGAGGGGCCAGATACGCAGTATTTT.

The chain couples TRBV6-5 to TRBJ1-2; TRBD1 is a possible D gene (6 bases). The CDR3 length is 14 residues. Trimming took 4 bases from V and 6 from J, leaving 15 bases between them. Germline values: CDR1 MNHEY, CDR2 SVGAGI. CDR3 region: CASSSTGNRHGYTF. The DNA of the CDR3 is TGTGCCAGCAGTTCGACAGGAAACCGGCATGGCTACACCTTC.

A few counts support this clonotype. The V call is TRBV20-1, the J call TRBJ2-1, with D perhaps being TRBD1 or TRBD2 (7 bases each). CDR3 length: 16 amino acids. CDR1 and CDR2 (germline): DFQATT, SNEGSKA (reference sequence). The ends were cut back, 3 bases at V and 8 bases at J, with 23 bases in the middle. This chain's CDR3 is CSASFTWGGGLDEQFF. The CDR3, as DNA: TGCAGTGCTAGTTTCACCTGGGGAGGGGGCCTAGATGAGCAGTTCTTC.

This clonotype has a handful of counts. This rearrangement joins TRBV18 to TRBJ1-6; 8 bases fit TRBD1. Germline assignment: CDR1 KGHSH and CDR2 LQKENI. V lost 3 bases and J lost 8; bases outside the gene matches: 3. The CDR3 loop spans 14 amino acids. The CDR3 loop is CASSPTGDDSPLHF. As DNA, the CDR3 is TGTGCCAGCTCACCGACAGGGGACGATTCACCCCTCCACTTT.